The clone carrying this T cell receptor beta chain was counted at least ten times. TCRdb reanalyzed the PCR reads via MiXCR. Counted here are approximately 30,000 clones, roughly 7.1% occurring once; the ten biggest clones make up about 39%. This sample stems from a study of metastatic and nonmetastatic thyroid tumors. Every patient was untreated before thyroid surgery. Germline V gives CDR1 SGHAT, CDR2 FQDESV (reference sequence). The CDR3 has 16 amino acids. V was shortened by 5 bases and J by 5 bases, with 18 bases between the two germline ends. The V call is TRBV11-1, the J call TRBJ2-2; tentative D call: TRBD1 (5 bases). Material for sequencing was blood. The receptor was isolated from a female donor with papillary thyroid cancer or a benign thyroid nodule (not recorded which). Some clones in this sample may be carry-over from other donors' samples. CDR3 nucleotide sequence: TGTGCCAGCAGCCTCTCGGGCAGGGTGGATACCGGGGAGCTGTTTTTT. Protein: CASSLSGRVDTGELFF.